Sequencing of this TCR beta chain was carried out in a study of cytomegalovirus exposure and HLA in healthy donors. On this clone: Its target is not known.

This CDR3 contains 15 residues. Germline V gene lookup returns CDR1 SGHDT and CDR2 YYEEEE. V dropped 4 bases and J dropped 0; count of bases not matched to a gene: 1. Amplification used 60 Vbeta primers and 13 Jbeta primers. Produced via immunoSEQ multiplex PCR; TCRdb's table is partial and in-frame only. The data contain some 120,000 clones, about 69% of them singletons. Overall study findings and caveats: More clonal expansion characterized HLA-associated TCR beta chains than equally common others in a later analysis. A few chains tied to CMV proved CMV antigen-specific in vitro. It was reported in a later analysis that an Asian-associated ancestry cluster showed fewer N-insertions than the 666-donor mean.

The clonotype was recovered from a woman between 18 and 30 years old in good health and CMV-seronegative. The sequencing input was PBMCs. The V call is TRBV5-6, the J call TRBJ1-5, with 10 positions matching TRBD1. The CDR3 sequence: CASSRDRGSNQPQHF. CDR3 coding DNA: TGTGCCAGCAGCCGGGACAGGGGTAGCAATCAGCCCCAGCATTTT.